A selection of T cell receptor beta chains follows, all from one sample in a study of OX40 agonist ivuxolimab in advanced cancers. Measured with immunoSEQ multiplex PCR; TCRdb has only the in-frame clones, and not every one. The data show approximately 15,000 clones, approximately 80% seen once. The input for sequencing was CD4+ or CD8+ T cells sorted from blood, taken in a trial of the OX40 agonist ivuxolimab. These receptors all come from an adult with an advanced solid tumor such as melanoma, head and neck, liver or kidney cancer. CDR3s include the opening cysteine and the closing phenylalanine or tryptophan. Fields, in order: V gene, clone size, CDR3 protein. Only some rows state a clone size, as once, few, many or a class for expanded clones.

>TRBV6-5|-
CASSYSGLYTGELFF
>TRBV19|-
CATEGGTGAEQYF
>TRBV11-3|-
CASSLHSSNQPQHF
>TRBV28|-
CASSLYRGGSYEQYF
>TRBV28|-
CASSLGSSYEQYF
>TRBV6-6|-
CASSSTNRDEQFF
>TRBV4-1|-
CTSSQDSLAGGYEQFF
>TRBV13|-
CASSLRSIRRTDTQYF
>TRBV6-5|-
CASSYSFPDGYEQYF
>TRBV6-5|-
CASSYGDEQYF
>TRBV7-3|-
CASTYRTSGRRCTDTQYF
>TRBV15|-
CATSRESGLAKNIQYF
>TRBV7-9|-
CASSLGTGELFF
>TRBV4-1|-
CASSRASGSYNEQFF
>TRBV9|-
CASSARTSTSGTDTQYF
>TRBV29-1|few
CSIGGGTEAFF
>TRBV6-5|-
CASSYGHLYEQYF
>TRBV5-1|-
CASSLNRGAYEQYF
>TRBV28|-
CASSPYEGRTDTQYF
>TRBV10-3|-
CAISEVYEQYF
>TRBV28|-
CASSTRRTGESSTDTQYF
>TRBV7-2|-
CASSAADYEQYF
>TRBV29-1|-
CSVDGGRALYNEQFF
>TRBV4-3|-
CASSQGASGYNEQFF
>TRBV4-3|-
CASSQGDSMGETQYF
>TRBV6-1|-
CAGGIWEKLFF
>TRBV9|-
CASSEEGIMNTEAFF
>TRBV9|-
CASSVGQLPWETQYF
>TRBV7-6|-
CASSPDVTLNTEAFF
>TRBV15|-
CATDTLASLNEQFF
>TRBV10-3|-
CAISVEGAHEQYF
>TRBV9|-
CASSSSGRSYNEQFF
>TRBV7-9|-
CASSLAWQGMGSNQPQHF
>TRBV5-4|-
CASSPIDEGGNQPQHF
>TRBV5-1|-
CASSLGLNEYEQFF
>TRBV5-1|-
CASSMTSGRAYEQYF
>TRBV27|-
CASSEGKIYNEQFF
>TRBV6-5|-
CASWSSGSVGQFF
>TRBV6-1|once
CASRVLAQSYEQYF
>TRBV11-1|-
CASEGPWGETQYF
>TRBV15|-
CATSSRRNSGNTIYF
>TRBV15|-
CATSPGQGDAYGYTF
>TRBV29-1|medium-sized
CSVGPEAFF
>TRBV10-3|once
CAISDKGADTQYF
>TRBV4-1|-
CASSQGLAGGQETQYF